This TCR beta chain was sequenced for a study of T cell responses to AZD1222 COVID-19 vaccine. Study details: Pooled together were second doses at about 4 or about 12 weeks. Study-wide results and limits: Variant regions that are unmutated are reportedly the target of nearly half of spike-specific TCRs. Donors were chiefly white British, with a greater number of females, and clonal diversity was perhaps underestimated. Compared with day 0, the breadth and depth of the Spike-specific TCR repertoire rose significantly after two doses of AZD1222.

For this clone: Its target is not known.

Germline V lookup: CDR1 MNHNS, CDR2 SASEGT. CDR3 length: 15 amino acids. V lost 1 base and J lost 5, with 14 bases in between. TCRdb keeps only in-frame clones here, not all; method: immunoSEQ multiplex PCR. The sample consists of more than 100,000 clones, roughly 92% of them appearing once. The TCR originated in an adult in good health. This sequence joins TRBV6-1 and TRBJ1-2; no clear D. The material was peripheral blood, obtained on day 0 of AZD1222 vaccination. CDR3 sequence (DNA): TGTGCCAGCAGTGAAGGACCGCTGGGCGGATATGGCTACACCTTC. Encoded protein: CASSEGPLGGYGYTF.